A selection of T cell receptor beta chains follows, all from one sample in a study of cytomegalovirus exposure and HLA in healthy donors. Some clones are missing from TCRdb's copy, which holds only in-frame ones; the method was immunoSEQ multiplex PCR. The sample lists 99,000 or so clones, approximately 80% occurring once. Source material: PBMCs. All receptors derive from a middle-aged woman in good health and CMV-seronegative. The CDR3 runs from the conserved cysteine through the conserved F or W. D genes are given only for firm matches. The size field is filled for only some rows; it gives once, few, many or a size class.

d_gene	abundance	j_gene	v_gene	CDR3aa	CDR3nt
-	-	TRBJ1-2	TRBV10-3	CATSHTEGGYTF	TGTGCGACATCACACACCGAAGGTGGCTACACCTTC
TRBD1	-	TRBJ2-2	TRBV19	CASTLRTGLNTGELFF	TGTGCCAGTACTCTCAGGACAGGCCTAAACACCGGGGAGCTGTTTTTT
TRBD1	-	TRBJ1-3	TRBV9	CASSPIPGTDGNTIYF	TGTGCCAGCAGCCCAATACCCGGGACAGATGGAAACACCATATATTTT
-	-	TRBJ2-7	TRBV13	CASSLGQGGRDYEQYF	TGTGCCAGCAGCTTAGGTCAAGGTGGGCGGGACTACGAGCAGTACTTC
TRBD1	few	TRBJ1-1	TRBV7-3	CASRRDSYTEAFF	TGTGCCAGCAGGCGGGACAGCTACACTGAAGCTTTCTTT
TRBD2	-	TRBJ2-1	TRBV5-1	CASSLRWGLAYPNEQFF	TGCGCCAGCAGCTTGCGTTGGGGACTAGCGTATCCCAATGAGCAGTTCTTC
-	-	TRBJ2-4	TRBV9	CASSVDRVSIQYF	TGTGCCAGCAGCGTAGACAGGGTTTCCATTCAGTACTTC
TRBD2	few	TRBJ2-1	TRBV4-3	CASSRKGGSSYNEQFF	TGCGCCAGCAGCCGAAAGGGCGGGAGCTCCTACAATGAGCAGTTCTTC
TRBD1	-	TRBJ1-1	TRBV7-9	CASSLGTGEAFF	TGTGCCAGCAGCCTAGGGACAGGAGAAGCTTTCTTT
-	-	TRBJ2-2	TRBV9	CASSANVDSPKGGELFF	TGTGCCAGCAGCGCCAACGTGGACTCCCCTAAGGGCGGGGAGCTGTTTTTT
-	-	TRBJ1-1	TRBV5-1	CASSLAIDSEAFF	TGCGCCAGCAGCTTGGCCATCGACAGTGAAGCTTTCTTT
-	-	TRBJ2-5	TRBV19	CASSPRLAGVGPGNQETQYF	-
-	once	TRBJ1-5	TRBV4-3	CASSQVEGDNQPQHF	TGCGCCAGCAGCCAAGTTGAGGGGGATAATCAGCCCCAGCATTTT
-	-	TRBJ1-2	TRBV28	CASSLSGSYGYTF	TGTGCCAGCAGTTTGAGCGGGTCCTATGGCTACACCTTC
-	-	TRBJ2-1	TRBV30	CAWEAGPSYNEQFF	TGTGCCTGGGAAGCGGGTCCCTCCTACAATGAGCAGTTCTTC
-	medium-sized	TRBJ2-7	TRBV10-3	CAIRGRYYEQYF	TGTGCCATCAGGGGCAGGTACTACGAGCAGTACTTC
-	-	TRBJ2-7	TRBV21-1	CASSKGKPKFTQTSSYEQYF	TGTGCCAGCAGCAAAGGAAAACCCAAATTTACGCAAACTAGCTCCTACGAGCAGTACTTC